This TCR beta chain was identified during a study of PD-1 blockade in classical Hodgkin lymphoma. As for the study in general: Every 2 weeks, patients got 3 mg/kg intravenous nivolumab. Overall study findings and caveats: It was CD4+ TCR diversity, not CD8+, that rose significantly by C4D1.

This clone was detected only a few times. Antigen unknown. The germline V gene encodes CDR1 MNHNS and CDR2 SASEGT. This CDR3 spans 15 amino acids. Trimming took 8 bases from V and 3 from J, leaving 18 bases between them. In every patient, relapse followed autologous stem cell transplantation, while exposure to brentuximab vedotin differed. Clones were read by immunoSEQ multiplex PCR, and TCRdb kept only the in-frame ones, dropping some. The sample shows about 34,000 clones, over 65% of them seen only once. The input for sequencing was peripheral blood mononuclear cells (PBMCs), taken before the second cycle of nivolumab. The chain is built from TRBV6-1 and TRBJ2-3; no clear D. The receptor was derived from a human donor with classical Hodgkin lymphoma. The DNA for the CDR3 is TGTGCCAGCCAACCCGAATACCTTTGGACAGATACGCAGTATTTT. The encoded protein is CASQPEYLWTDTQYF.